This record concerns one T cell receptor beta chain sequence. The source of the sample is a study of blood T cells in healthy people across ages. The CDR3 sequence is 13 residues long. V trimming: 6 bases; J trimming: 8 bases; junction bases outside the gene matches: 9. The germline V gene encodes CDR1 LGHDT and CDR2 YNNKEL (reference sequence). The second PCR ran about 6 to 12 cycles with a sample-barcoded 5' primer and J-beta primers. TCRdb independently ran MiXCR on the 5' RACE reads; one entry per CDR3 protein. The sample lists about 1 million distinct CDR3 sequences, less than 50% occurring once.

Sequenced material: blood. This TCR derives from a woman in her sixties in good health. V usage is TRBV3-1 and J usage is TRBJ1-2, with 7 bases matching TRBD1. CDR3 DNA sequence: TGTGCCAGCAGAACGGGACAGTTAGGCGGCTACACCTTC. This translates into CASRTGQLGGYTF.